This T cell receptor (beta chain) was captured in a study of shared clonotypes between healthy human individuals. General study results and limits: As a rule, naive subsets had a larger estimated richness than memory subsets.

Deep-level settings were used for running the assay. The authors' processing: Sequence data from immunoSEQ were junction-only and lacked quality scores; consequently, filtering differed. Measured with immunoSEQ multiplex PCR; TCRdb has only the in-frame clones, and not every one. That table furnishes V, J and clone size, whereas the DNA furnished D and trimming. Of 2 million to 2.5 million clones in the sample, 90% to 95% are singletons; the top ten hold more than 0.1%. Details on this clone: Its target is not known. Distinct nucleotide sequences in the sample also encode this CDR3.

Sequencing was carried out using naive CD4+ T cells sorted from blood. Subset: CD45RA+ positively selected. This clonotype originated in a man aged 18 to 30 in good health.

The CDR3 region has the DNA TGTGCCAGCAGCGTAGGAAGGGTCGGCGAGCAGTACTTC. As protein: CASSVGRVGEQYF. The J gene is TRBJ2-7, the V gene TRBV9; D is unresolved. Germline CDR1 is SGDLS and CDR2 is YYNGEE. The V and J ends lost 0 bases and 6 bases respectively, with 10 bases between them. The CDR3 has 13 residues. Filled out from reference TRBV9 and TRBJ2-7, the complete variable domain reads DSGVTQTPKHLITATGQRVTLRCSPRSGDLSVYWYQQSLDQGLQFLIQYYNGEERAKGNILERFSAQQFPDLHSELNLSSLELGDSALYFCASSVGRVGEQYFGPGTRLTVT.